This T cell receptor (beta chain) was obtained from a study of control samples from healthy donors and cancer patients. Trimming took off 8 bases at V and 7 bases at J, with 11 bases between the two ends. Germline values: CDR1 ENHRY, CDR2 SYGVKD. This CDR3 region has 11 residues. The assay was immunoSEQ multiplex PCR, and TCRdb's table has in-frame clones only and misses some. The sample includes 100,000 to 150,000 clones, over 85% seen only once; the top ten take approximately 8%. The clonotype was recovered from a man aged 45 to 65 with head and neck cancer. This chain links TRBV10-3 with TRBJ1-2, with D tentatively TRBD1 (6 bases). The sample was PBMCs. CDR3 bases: TGTGCCATCGGCTTAGGGGGTGGCTACACCTTC. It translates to CAIGLGGGYTF.